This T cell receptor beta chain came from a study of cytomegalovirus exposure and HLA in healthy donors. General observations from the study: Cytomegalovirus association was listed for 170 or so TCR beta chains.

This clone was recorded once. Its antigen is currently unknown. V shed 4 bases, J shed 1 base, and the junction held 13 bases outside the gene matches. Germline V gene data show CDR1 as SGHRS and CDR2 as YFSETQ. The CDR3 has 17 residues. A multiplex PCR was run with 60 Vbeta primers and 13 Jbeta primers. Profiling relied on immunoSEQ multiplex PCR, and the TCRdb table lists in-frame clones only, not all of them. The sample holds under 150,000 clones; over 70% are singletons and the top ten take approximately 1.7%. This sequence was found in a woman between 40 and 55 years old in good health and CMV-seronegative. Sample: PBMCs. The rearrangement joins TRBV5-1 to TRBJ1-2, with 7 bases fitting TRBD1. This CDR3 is CASSLNRGPAYNYGYTF. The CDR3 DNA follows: TGCGCCAGCAGCCTGAACAGGGGTCCCGCCTATAACTATGGCTACACCTTC.